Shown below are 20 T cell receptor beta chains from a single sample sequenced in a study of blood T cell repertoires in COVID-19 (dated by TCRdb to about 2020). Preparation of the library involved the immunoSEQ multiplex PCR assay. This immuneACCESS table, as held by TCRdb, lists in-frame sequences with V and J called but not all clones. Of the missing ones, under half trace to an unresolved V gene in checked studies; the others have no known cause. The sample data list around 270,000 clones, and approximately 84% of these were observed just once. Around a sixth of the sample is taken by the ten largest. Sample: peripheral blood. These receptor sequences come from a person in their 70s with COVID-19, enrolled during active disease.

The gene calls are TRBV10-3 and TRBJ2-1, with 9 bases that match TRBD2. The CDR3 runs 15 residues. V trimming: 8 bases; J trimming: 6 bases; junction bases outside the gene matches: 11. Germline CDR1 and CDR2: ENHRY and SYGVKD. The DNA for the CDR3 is TGTGCCATCCGTGCGGGGCGGGGGGGCCGCAATGAGCAGTTCTTC. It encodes CAIRAGRGGRNEQFF.

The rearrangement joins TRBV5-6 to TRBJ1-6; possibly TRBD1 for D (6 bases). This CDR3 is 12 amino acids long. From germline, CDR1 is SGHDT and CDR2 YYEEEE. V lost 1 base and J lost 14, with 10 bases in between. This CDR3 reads CASSLPTGSLHF. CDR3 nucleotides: TGTGCCAGCAGCTTGCCCACAGGGTCCCTCCACTTT.

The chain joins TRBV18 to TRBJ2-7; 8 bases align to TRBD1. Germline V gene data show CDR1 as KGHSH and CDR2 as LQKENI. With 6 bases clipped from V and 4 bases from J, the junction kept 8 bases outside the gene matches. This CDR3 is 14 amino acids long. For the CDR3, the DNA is TGTGCCAGCTCGCTGGACAGGGTAAGTTACGAGCAGTACTTC. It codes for CASSLDRVSYEQYF.

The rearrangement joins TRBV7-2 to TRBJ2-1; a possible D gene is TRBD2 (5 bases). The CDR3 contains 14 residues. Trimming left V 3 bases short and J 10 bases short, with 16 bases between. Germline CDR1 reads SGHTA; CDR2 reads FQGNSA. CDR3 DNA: TGTGCCAGCAGCTTTGGCGGGTCCTACGACGAGCAGTTCTTC. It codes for CASSFGGSYDEQFF.

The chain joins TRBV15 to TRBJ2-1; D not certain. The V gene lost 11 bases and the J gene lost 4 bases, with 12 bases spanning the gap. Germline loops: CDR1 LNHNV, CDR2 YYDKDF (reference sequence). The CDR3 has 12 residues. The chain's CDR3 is CASSTGYNEQFF. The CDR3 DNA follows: TGTGCCTCTTCGACTGGTTACAATGAGCAGTTCTTC.

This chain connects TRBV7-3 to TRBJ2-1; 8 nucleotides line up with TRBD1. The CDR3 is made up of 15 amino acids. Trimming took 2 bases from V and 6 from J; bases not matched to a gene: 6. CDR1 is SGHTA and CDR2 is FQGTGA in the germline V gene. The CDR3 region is CASSLLQGALNEQFF. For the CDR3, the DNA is TGTGCCAGCAGCTTACTGCAGGGGGCTCTCAATGAGCAGTTCTTC.

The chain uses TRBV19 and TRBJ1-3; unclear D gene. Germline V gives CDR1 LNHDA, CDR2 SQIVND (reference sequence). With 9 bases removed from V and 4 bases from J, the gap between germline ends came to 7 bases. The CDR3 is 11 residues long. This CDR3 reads CASSSGNTIYF. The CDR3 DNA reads TGTGCCAGCTCCTCGGGAAACACCATATATTTT.

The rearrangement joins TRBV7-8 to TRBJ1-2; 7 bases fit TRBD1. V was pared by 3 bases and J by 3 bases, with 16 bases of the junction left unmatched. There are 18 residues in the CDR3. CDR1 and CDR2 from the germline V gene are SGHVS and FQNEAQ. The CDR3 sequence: CASSFASTGQTFDYGYTF. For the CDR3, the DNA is TGTGCCAGCAGCTTCGCTTCCACGGGACAGACCTTCGACTATGGCTACACCTTC.

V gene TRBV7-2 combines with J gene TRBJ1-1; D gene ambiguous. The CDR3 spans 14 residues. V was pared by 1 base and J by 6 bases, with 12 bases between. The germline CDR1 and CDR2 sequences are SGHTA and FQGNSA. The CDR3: CASSLEEVSAEAFF. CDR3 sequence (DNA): TGTGCCAGCAGCTTAGAAGAGGTCTCCGCTGAAGCTTTCTTT.

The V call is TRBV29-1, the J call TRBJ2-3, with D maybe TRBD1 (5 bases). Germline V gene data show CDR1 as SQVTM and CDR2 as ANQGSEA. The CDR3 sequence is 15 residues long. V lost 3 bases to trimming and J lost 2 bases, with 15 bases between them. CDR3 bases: TGCAGCGTTGACTCCCCAGGGTTAGTCACAGATACGCAGTATTTT. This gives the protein CSVDSPGLVTDTQYF.

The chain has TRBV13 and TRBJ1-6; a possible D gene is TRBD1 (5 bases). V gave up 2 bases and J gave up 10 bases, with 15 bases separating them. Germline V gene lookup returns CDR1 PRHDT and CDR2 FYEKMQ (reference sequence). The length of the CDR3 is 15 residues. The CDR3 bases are TGTGCCAGCAGCTTATCTGCAGCCGGGGGGTCACCCCTCCACTTT. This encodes CASSLSAAGGSPLHF.

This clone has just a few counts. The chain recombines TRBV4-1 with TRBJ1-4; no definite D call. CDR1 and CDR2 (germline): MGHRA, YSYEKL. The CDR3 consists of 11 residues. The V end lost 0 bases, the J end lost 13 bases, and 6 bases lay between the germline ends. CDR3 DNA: TGCGCCAGCAGCCAAGAACGGGTACTGTTTTTT. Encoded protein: CASSQERVLFF.

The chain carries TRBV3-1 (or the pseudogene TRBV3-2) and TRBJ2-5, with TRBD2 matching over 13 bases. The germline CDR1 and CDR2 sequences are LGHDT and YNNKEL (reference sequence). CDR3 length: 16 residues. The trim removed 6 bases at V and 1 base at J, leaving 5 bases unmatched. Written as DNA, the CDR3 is TGTGCCAGCAGACGGACTAGCGGGGGTATCCAAGAGACCCAGTACTTC. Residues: CASRRTSGGIQETQYF.

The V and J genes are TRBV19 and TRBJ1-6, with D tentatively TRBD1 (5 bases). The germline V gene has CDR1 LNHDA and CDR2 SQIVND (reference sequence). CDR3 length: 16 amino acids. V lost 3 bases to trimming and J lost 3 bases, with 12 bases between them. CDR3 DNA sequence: TGTGCCAGTAGTATCGGGTCTACAGGCTATAATTCACCCCTCCACTTT. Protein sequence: CASSIGSTGYNSPLHF.

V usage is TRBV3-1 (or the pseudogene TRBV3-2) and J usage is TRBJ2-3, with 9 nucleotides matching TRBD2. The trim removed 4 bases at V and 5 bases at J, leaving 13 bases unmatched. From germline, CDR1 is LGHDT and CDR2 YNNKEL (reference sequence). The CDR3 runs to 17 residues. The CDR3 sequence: CASSRRPSGIGIDTQYF. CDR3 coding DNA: TGTGCCAGCAGCCGCCGCCCTAGCGGGATAGGGATAGATACGCAGTATTTT.

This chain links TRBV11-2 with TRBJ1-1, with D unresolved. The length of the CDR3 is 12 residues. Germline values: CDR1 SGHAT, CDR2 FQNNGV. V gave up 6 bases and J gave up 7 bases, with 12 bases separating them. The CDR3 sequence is CASRIRGYEAFF. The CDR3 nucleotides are TGTGCCAGCAGGATACGGGGTTATGAAGCTTTCTTT.

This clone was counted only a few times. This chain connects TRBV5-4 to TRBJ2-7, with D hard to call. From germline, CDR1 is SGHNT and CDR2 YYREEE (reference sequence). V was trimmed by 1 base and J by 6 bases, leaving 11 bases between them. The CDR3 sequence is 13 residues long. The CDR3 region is CASSLWATSEQYF. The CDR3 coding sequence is TGTGCCAGCAGCTTGTGGGCCACAAGCGAGCAGTACTTC.

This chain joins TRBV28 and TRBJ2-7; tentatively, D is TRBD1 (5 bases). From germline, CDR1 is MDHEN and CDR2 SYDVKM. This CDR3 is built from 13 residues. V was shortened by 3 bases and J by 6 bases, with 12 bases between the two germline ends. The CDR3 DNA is TGTGCCAGCAGTTTTTCAGGGATCGGCGAGCAGTACTTC. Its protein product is CASSFSGIGEQYF.

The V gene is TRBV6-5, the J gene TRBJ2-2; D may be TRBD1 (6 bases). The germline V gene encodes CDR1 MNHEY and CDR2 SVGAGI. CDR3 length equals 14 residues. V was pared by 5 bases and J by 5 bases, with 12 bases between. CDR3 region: CASSPGHTTGELFF. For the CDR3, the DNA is TGTGCCAGCAGTCCGGGACACACTACCGGGGAGCTGTTTTTT.

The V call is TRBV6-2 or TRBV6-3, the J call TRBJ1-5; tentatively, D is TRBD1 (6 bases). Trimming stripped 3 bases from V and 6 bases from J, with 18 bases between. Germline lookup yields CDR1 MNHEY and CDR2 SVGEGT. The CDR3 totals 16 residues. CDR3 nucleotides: TGTGCCAGCAGTTATGGTTTAACAGGGAAGCTTCAGCCCCAGCATTTT. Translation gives CASSYGLTGKLQPQHF.